The 8 T cell receptor beta chains below all came from one sample that was sequenced in a study of T cells in Graves' hyperthyroidism and ophthalmopathy (dated by TCRdb to the late 2010s). Library generation was performed with multiplex PCR. The sequencing machine was an Illumina HiSeq 2000. Amplification of TCR beta CDR3 regions was carried out from RNA transcripts. The TCR CDR3 was subjected to a first round of RT-PCR using the HTBI primer set and the Qiagen OneStep RT-PCR kit. In-frame beta chains were kept once TCRdb had trimmed the public reads at Q25 with fastp and called clones with MiXCR. Merged by CDR3 protein, the rows form single entries marked with the most common genes and DNA. This sample is represented by 500,000 to 800,000 distinct CDR3 sequences; approximately 15% of them were singletons. Roughly an eighth of the sample belongs to the ten largest clones. Sequencing was carried out using blood. The receptors come from a woman aged 45-59 years with Graves' ophthalmopathy.

This clonotype has at least ten counts. The chain employs TRBV5-1 and TRBJ1-1; D uncertain. The CDR3 consists of 13 residues. Per the germline V gene, CDR1 is SGHRS and CDR2 is YFSETQ. The V end lost 2 bases, the J end lost 3 bases, and 8 bases lay between the germline ends. The CDR3 sequence is CASSLTLDTEAFF. CDR3 coding DNA: TGCGCCAGCAGCTTAACCCTCGACACTGAAGCTTTCTTT.

This clonotype was counted a few times. The gene calls are TRBV25-1 and TRBJ1-5, with D possibly being TRBD1 (5 bases). There are 13 residues in the CDR3. From germline, CDR1 is MGHDK and CDR2 SYGVNS. V was pared by 6 bases and J by 2 bases, with 8 bases between. CDR3 DNA sequence: TGTGCCAGCAGGGGGGTTGGCAATCAGCCCCAGCATTTT. Its protein product is CASRGVGNQPQHF.

The chain links TRBV20-1 to TRBJ2-7; the D is unclear. V dropped 1 base and J dropped 0 bases, with 10 bases sitting between them. The CDR3 extends over 14 amino acids. Germline assignment: CDR1 DFQATT and CDR2 SNEGSKA (reference sequence). The CDR3 spells CSARAARSSYEQYF. Written as DNA, the CDR3 is TGCAGTGCTAGAGCGGCAAGAAGCTCCTACGAGCAGTACTTC.

Ten or more counts support this clonotype. The CDR3 sequence is CASSLGLAFEQYF. In DNA, the CDR3 is TGTGCCAGCAGCCTGGGACTAGCGTTCGAGCAGTACTTC. This chain links TRBV7-3 with TRBJ2-7; TRBD2 matches 10 bases. Losses at the gene ends were 5 bases for V and 6 bases for J; bases not matched to a gene: 4. There are 13 residues in the CDR3. CDR1 SGHTA and CDR2 FQGTGA come from the germline V gene.

This clonotype showed up just a few times. The rearrangement links TRBV29-1 to TRBJ1-4; tentatively, D is TRBD1 (6 bases). Germline V lookup: CDR1 SQVTM, CDR2 ANQGSEA. Trimming removed 6 bases at V and 2 bases at J, with 10 bases between. The CDR3 runs 13 residues. The CDR3 DNA reads TGCAGCGTAGGGGGACGGACTAATGAAAAACTGTTTTTT. It specifies CSVGGRTNEKLFF. The full variable domain, completed using reference TRBV29-1 and TRBJ1-4, is SAVISQKPSRDICQRGTSLTIQCQVDSQVTMMFWYRQQPGQSLTLIATANQGSEATYESGFVIDKFPISRPNLTFSTLTVSNMSPEDSSIYLCSVGGRTNEKLFFGSGTQLSVL.

Notes on this clonotype: Just one base apart from a much larger clone, this may be a read error. The CDR3 end shows no conserved phenylalanine or tryptophan, and so a read error is likely. The rearrangement links TRBV20-1 to TRBJ1-1; 8 bases fit TRBD1. V gave up 5 bases and J gave up 1 base; unmatched junction bases: 3. Germline V lookup: CDR1 DFQATT, CDR2 SNEGSKA (reference sequence). The CDR3 is made up of 13 amino acids. The DNA for the CDR3 is TGCAGTGCTCCCGGGACAGGGAACACTGAAGCTTTCCTT. It specifies CSAPGTGNTEAFL.

Details on this clonotype: A much larger clone lies a single base off, so this may be a read error. The rearrangement uses TRBV10-3 and TRBJ1-1, with D possibly matching TRBD1 (5 bases). The CDR3 has 13 residues. Germline assignment: CDR1 ENHRY and CDR2 SYGVKD. In DNA form, the CDR3 reads TGTGCCACCGGGCTTGGGGACTACACTGGAGCTTTCTTT. Its protein is CATGLGDYTGAFF.

The gene calls are TRBV27 and TRBJ1-6, with D maybe TRBD1 (6 bases). V was shortened by 2 bases and J by 5 bases, with 19 bases between the two germline ends. This CDR3 is built from 18 residues. In germline, CDR1 is MNHEY, CDR2 SMNVEV (reference sequence). This CDR3 reads CASSLRDTTPYNNSPLHF. In DNA form, the CDR3 reads TGTGCCAGCAGTTTACGGGACACAACCCCATACAATAATTCACCCCTCCACTTT.